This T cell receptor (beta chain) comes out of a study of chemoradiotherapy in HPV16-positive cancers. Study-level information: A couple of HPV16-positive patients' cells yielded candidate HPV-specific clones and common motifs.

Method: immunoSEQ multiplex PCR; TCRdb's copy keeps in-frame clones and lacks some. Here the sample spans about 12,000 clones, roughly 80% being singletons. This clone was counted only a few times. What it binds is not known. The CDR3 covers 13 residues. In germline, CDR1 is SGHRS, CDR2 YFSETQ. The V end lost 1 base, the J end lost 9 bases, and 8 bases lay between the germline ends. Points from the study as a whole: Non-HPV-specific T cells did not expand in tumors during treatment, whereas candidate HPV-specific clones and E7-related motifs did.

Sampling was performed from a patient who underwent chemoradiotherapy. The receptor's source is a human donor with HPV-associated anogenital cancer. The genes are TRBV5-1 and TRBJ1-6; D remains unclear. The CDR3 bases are TGCGCCAGCAGCTTGTACGTGGGTTCACCCCTCCACTTT. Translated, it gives CASSLYVGSPLHF.